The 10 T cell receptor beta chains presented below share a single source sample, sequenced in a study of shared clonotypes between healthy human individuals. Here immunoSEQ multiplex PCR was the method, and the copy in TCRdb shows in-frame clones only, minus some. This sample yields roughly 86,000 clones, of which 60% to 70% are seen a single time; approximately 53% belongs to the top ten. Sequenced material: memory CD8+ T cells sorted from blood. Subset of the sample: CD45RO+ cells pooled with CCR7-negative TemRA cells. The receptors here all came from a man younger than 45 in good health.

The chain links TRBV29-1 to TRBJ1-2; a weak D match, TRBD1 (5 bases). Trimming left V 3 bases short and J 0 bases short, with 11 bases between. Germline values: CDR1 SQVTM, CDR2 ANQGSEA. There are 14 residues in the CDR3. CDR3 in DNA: TGCAGCGTTGAGTTAGGGACGGCTAACTATGGCTACACCTTC. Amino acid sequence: CSVELGTANYGYTF. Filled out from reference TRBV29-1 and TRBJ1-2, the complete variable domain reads SAVISQKPSRDICQRGTSLTIQCQVDSQVTMMFWYRQQPGQSLTLIATANQGSEATYESGFVIDKFPISRPNLTFSTLTVSNMSPEDSSIYLCSVELGTANYGYTFGSGTRLTVV.

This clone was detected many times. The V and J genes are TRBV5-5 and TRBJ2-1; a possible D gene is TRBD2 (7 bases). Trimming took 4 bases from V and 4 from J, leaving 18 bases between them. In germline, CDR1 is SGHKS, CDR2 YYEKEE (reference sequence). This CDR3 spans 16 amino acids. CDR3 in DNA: TGTGCCAGCAGCCCCAGTCGGGGGGACAAATACAATGAGCAGTTCTTC. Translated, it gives CASSPSRGDKYNEQFF.

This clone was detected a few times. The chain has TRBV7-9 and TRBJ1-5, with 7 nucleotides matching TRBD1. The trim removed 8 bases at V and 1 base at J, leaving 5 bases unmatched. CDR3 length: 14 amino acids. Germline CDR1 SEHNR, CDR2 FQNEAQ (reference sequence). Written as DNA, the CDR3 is TGTGCCAGCCATGACAGGGAGAGCAATCAGCCCCAGCATTTT. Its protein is CASHDRESNQPQHF.

CDR3 protein: CASSSGPPGEQYF. Here the CDR3 DNA reads TGCGCCAGCAGCTCGGGACCACCTGGCGAGCAGTACTTC. This chain connects TRBV5-1 to TRBJ2-7; D may be TRBD1 or TRBD2 (5 bases each). This CDR3 comprises 13 residues. Germline V gene sequence: CDR1 SGHRS, CDR2 YFSETQ. V lost 3 bases and J 6 bases, leaving 13 bases between the germline ends.

The CDR3 is CASSNPGQARGYEQYF. The CDR3 region has the DNA TGTGCCAGCTCAAACCCGGGACAGGCGAGGGGCTACGAGCAGTACTTC. The chain uses TRBV18 and TRBJ2-7; 8 bases align to TRBD1. The V gene's germline CDR1 is KGHSH and CDR2 LQKENI. V shed 5 bases and J 3 bases; nucleotides not matched to a gene: 12. CDR3 length equals 16 residues.

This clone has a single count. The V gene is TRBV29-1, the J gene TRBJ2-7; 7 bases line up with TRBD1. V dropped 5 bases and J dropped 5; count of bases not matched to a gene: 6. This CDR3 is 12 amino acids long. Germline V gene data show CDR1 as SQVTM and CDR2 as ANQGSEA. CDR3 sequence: CSVRTGLDEQYF. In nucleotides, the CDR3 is TGCAGCGTTAGGACAGGATTGGACGAGCAGTACTTC.

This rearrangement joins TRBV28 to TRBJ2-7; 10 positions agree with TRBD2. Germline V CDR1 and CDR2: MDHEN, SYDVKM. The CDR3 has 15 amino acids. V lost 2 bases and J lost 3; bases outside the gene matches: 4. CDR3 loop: CASSLPSGRIYEQYF. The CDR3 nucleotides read TGTGCCAGCAGTTTACCTAGCGGGAGAATCTACGAGCAGTACTTC.

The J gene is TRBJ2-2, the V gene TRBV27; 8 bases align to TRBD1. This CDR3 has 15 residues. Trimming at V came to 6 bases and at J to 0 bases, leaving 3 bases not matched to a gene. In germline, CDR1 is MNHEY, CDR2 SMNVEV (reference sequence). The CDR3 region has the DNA TGTGCCAGCAGCAGGACAGGGACGAACACCGGGGAGCTGTTTTTT. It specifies CASSRTGTNTGELFF.

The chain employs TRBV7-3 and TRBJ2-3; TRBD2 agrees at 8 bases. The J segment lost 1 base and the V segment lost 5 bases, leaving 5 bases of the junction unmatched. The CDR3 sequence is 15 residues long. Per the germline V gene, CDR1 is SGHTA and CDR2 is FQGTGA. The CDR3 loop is CASSQSGSGTDTQYF. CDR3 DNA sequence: TGTGCCAGCAGCCAGAGCGGGAGTGGCACAGATACGCAGTATTTT.

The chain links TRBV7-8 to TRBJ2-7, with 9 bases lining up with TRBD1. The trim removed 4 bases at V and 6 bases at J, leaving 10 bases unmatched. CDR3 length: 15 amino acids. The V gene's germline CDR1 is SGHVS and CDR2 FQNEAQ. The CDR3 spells CASSSSPGTGIEQYF. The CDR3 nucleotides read TGTGCCAGCAGCTCATCTCCCGGGACAGGGATCGAGCAGTACTTC.